This T cell receptor beta chain is from a study of early T cells in non-severe SARS-CoV-2 infection. At the level of the study: Chains were unpaired, as sequencing was done on bulk RNA from unsorted whole blood.

Germline values: CDR1 DFQATT, CDR2 SNEGSKA (reference sequence). V dropped 3 bases and J dropped 3 bases, with 5 bases sitting between them. This CDR3 has 11 residues. General study findings and limits: VDJdb matching skewed toward anti-spike CD8 responses, missing private and CD4 specificities.

This clonotype was recorded many times. Its matching antigen is unknown. cDNA molecules, individually, were tagged with unique molecular identifiers. A single record per CDR3 protein comes from TCRdb applying MiXCR to the 5' RACE reads. The sample shows 45,000 to 55,000 distinct CDR3 sequences, over 7.5% of them seen only once. The source of this sequence is an adult who was a healthcare worker with PCR-confirmed SARS-CoV-2 infection or an uninfected control (not recorded which). The chain employs TRBV20-1 and TRBJ1-1; possibly TRBD1 for D (5 bases). What was sequenced was whole blood. CDR3 coding DNA: TGCAGTGCTAGGGGGGACACTGAAGCTTTCTTT. It encodes CSARGDTEAFF.